These T cell receptor beta chains were read from a single sample in a study of chronic HIV infection and antiretroviral therapy. TCRdb analysed the 5' RACE reads with MiXCR anew, one entry per CDR3 protein. This table has about 48,000 distinct CDR3 sequences, under 20% appearing once. Sequenced input: peripheral blood. Receptors originate from an adult who had HIV and had not received antiretroviral therapy, or was an uninfected healthy control (not recorded which). Each CDR3 is given with its conserved first and last residue. The D gene is left open where the match is weak.

TRBJ2-4	TRBV27	.	CASSFRGLDIQYF
TRBJ2-7	TRBV9	TRBD1	CASSVAPTGGNEQYF
TRBJ1-1	TRBV2	.	CASSESGGGAFF
TRBJ2-3	TRBV6-5	TRBD1	CASSYVGQGATDTQYF
TRBJ2-3	TRBV20-1	TRBD2	CSTNPTSGLITDTQYF
TRBJ1-2	TRBV29-1	TRBD1	CSVEDRAFAGYTF
TRBJ1-1	TRBV12-3/TRBV12-4	.	CASRTDYPNTEAFF
TRBJ1-4	TRBV6-5	.	CASSFGGTTNEKLFF
TRBJ2-3	TRBV2	.	CASSEIIDTQYF
TRBJ2-7	TRBV28	TRBD1	CASSSDRVNYEQYF
TRBJ1-5	TRBV10-3	.	CAIRGEGSNQPQHF
TRBJ2-3	TRBV18	.	CASSPPTSADTQYF
TRBJ2-6	TRBV7-6	TRBD2	CASSQRLAEGPGANVLTF
TRBJ2-2	TRBV28	.	CASSGAGVSPRTGELFF
TRBJ2-1	TRBV5-1	TRBD2	CASSLTSGRASYNEQFF
TRBJ1-3	TRBV7-2	.	CASSSQPQRIGNTIYF
TRBJ1-2	TRBV6-5	TRBD1	CASSPLATGAGGYTF
TRBJ2-4	TRBV20-1	.	CSASRTLAKNIQYF
TRBJ2-1	TRBV3-1	TRBD2	CASSQLAGTYNEQFF
TRBJ2-3	TRBV28	TRBD2	CASSVAGGSTDTQYF
TRBJ1-5	TRBV6-6	.	CASSFRQKGSNQPQHF
TRBJ1-2	TRBV18	.	CASSPGIDYGYTF
TRBJ2-7	TRBV5-1	.	CASSLWFQDSYEQYF
TRBJ2-7	TRBV3-1	.	CASSQEGTPGEQYF
TRBJ2-1	TRBV15	.	CATSRDRGRPYNEQFF
TRBJ2-5	TRBV5-1	.	CASSLAQGTETQYF
TRBJ2-6	TRBV7-3	TRBD1	CASSLRGQASGANVLTF
TRBJ1-5	TRBV20-1	.	CSAQRWGNQPQHF
TRBJ1-6	TRBV20-1	.	CSARDLGASSYNSPLHF
TRBJ1-4	TRBV9	TRBD1	CASSPQTGEGEKLFF
TRBJ1-1	TRBV29-1	.	CSVEGALNTEAFF
TRBJ1-1	TRBV28	TRBD1	CASSRATGGITEAFF
TRBJ2-6	TRBV27	.	CASRRDPGANVLTF
TRBJ1-1	TRBV27	.	CASRYDSLNTEAFF
TRBJ2-3	TRBV28	.	CASKRDGAFSTQYF
TRBJ1-5	TRBV6-6	.	CASSYREGDQPQHF
TRBJ1-1	TRBV18	.	CASSPTEVHTEAFF
TRBJ2-2	TRBV9	.	CASNEANTGELFF
TRBJ2-1	TRBV20-1	.	CSARGQDYQVF
TRBJ2-7	TRBV28	.	CASSWRGSYEQYF
TRBJ2-1	TRBV24-1	TRBD2	CATGEGAYNEQFF
TRBJ1-5	TRBV20-1	.	CSASDPRGISNQPQHF
TRBJ2-7	TRBV3-1	TRBD2	CASSLAGTSGTLYEQYF
TRBJ1-6	TRBV7-8	TRBD1	CASSFETGPNSPLHF
TRBJ1-5	TRBV2	.	CASSGTGHNQPQHF
TRBJ2-7	TRBV21-1	.	CASSKVSTSGTEPSYEQYF
TRBJ2-3	TRBV6-1	.	CASSPPEPPTDTQYF